Each of the 24 T cell receptor beta chains below was sequenced from the same sample in a study of shared clonotypes between healthy human individuals (dated by TCRdb to the early 2020s). The library was produced with the immunoSEQ multiplex PCR assay. TCRdb re-hosts the immuneACCESS table, in-frame sequences only. Its copies lack some clones; in the studies checked, an unresolved V gene accounts for under half of them, and the cause for the rest is not known. For this sample there are approximately 1.4 million clones; 95% to 99% appear just once. 0.4% to 0.45% of the sample rests with the top ten. Sequences were obtained from naive CD4+ T cells sorted from blood. The cell subset or site label for this specimen denotes: CD45RA+ positively selected. Source of these receptors: a man aged 30 to 39 in good health.

The gene calls are TRBV6-1 and TRBJ2-1; 10 nucleotides line up with TRBD1. This CDR3 has 15 amino acids. The germline V gene has CDR1 MNHNS and CDR2 SASEGT. The J segment lost 8 bases and the V segment lost 6 bases, leaving 10 bases of the junction unmatched. In nucleotides, the CDR3 is TGTGCCAGCAGAGACAGGGGGCGCACTGGCTATGAGCAGTTCTTC. Translation gives CASRDRGRTGYEQFF.

The rearrangement joins TRBV27 to TRBJ2-7; no reliable D call. Between the trimmed V and J ends, which lost 0 bases and 0 bases, there was a span of 12 bases. The CDR3 contains 16 residues. Germline CDR1 is MNHEY and CDR2 is SMNVEV (reference sequence). The CDR3 loop reads CASSLSFNYLSYEQYF. CDR3 DNA: TGTGCCAGCAGTTTATCGTTTAACTACCTCTCCTACGAGCAGTACTTC.

V is TRBV28 and J is TRBJ2-3; D ambiguous. Looked up from germline, CDR1 is MDHEN and CDR2 is SYDVKM. V was shortened by 6 bases and J by 5 bases, with 9 bases between the two germline ends. The CDR3 has 12 amino acids. As DNA, the CDR3 is TGTGCCAGCAGCGTAGGAAGAGATACGCAGTATTTT. Translation gives CASSVGRDTQYF.

With respect to this clone: Other nucleotide sequences from this sample produce the same CDR3. The chain links TRBV7-2 to TRBJ2-3; D ambiguous. V was trimmed by 4 bases and J by 6 bases, leaving 8 bases between them. Germline assignment: CDR1 SGHTA and CDR2 FQGNSA. There are 12 residues in the CDR3. CDR3 nucleotide sequence: TGTGCCAGCAGCTCGCGCCTCGATACGCAGTATTTT. Translation gives CASSSRLDTQYF.

CDR3 coding DNA: TGTGCCTGGAGTGTACAGGGCCAATATAGGGACACTGAAGCTTTCTTT. Its translation is CAWSVQGQYRDTEAFF. The chain links TRBV30 to TRBJ1-1; perhaps TRBD1 as D (6 bases). Trimming took off 0 bases at V and 3 bases at J, with 17 bases between the two ends. This CDR3 is built from 16 residues. CDR1 and CDR2 (germline): GTSNPN, SVGIG (reference sequence).

V gene TRBV5-4 combines with J gene TRBJ2-1; 12 bases line up with TRBD2. CDR1 and CDR2 from the germline V gene are SGHNT and YYREEE (reference sequence). The CDR3 extends over 15 amino acids. V was pared by 4 bases and J by 7 bases, with 6 bases of the junction left unmatched. This chain's CDR3 is CASSLTSGRYNEQFF. CDR3 in DNA: TGTGCCAGCAGCCTGACTAGCGGGAGATATAATGAGCAGTTCTTC. The full variable domain, with the rest looked up from reference TRBV5-4 and TRBJ2-1, is ETGVTQSPTHLIKTRGQQVTLRCSSQSGHNTVSWYQQALGQGPQFIFQYYREEENGRGNFPPRFSGLQFPNYSSELNVNALELDDSALYLCASSLTSGRYNEQFFGPGTRLTVL.

V is TRBV7-8 and J is TRBJ2-7, with 12 bases fitting TRBD2. V trimming: 4 bases; J trimming: 3 bases; junction bases outside the gene matches: 10. The germline gives CDR1 SGHVS, CDR2 FQNEAQ. The CDR3 contains 17 residues. The CDR3 here is CASSYGPSGRAFYEQYF. CDR3 sequence (DNA): TGTGCCAGCAGCTATGGGCCTAGCGGGAGGGCCTTCTACGAGCAGTACTTC.

Comment on this clone: An end of the junction does not agree with germline; a read error may underlie this. The same CDR3 also results from other DNA sequences found in this sample. The chain employs TRBV7-6 and TRBJ2-1; the D is unclear. From germline, CDR1 is SGHVS and CDR2 FNYEAQ. The CDR3 has 15 amino acids. The CDR3 DNA follows: TGTGCCAGCAGCTTAGTTCGAGACCATTACAGTGAGCAGTTCTTC. It translates to CASSLVRDHYSEQFF.

The CDR3: CASSTGRGGIYEQYF. CDR3 nucleotide sequence: TGTGCCAGCAGCACCGGACGGGGAGGAATCTACGAGCAGTACTTC. The rearrangement uses TRBV7-9 and TRBJ2-7; D is possibly TRBD2 (6 bases). The CDR3 has 15 residues. V lost 5 bases to trimming and J lost 3 bases, with 17 bases between them. Germline CDR1 is SEHNR and CDR2 is FQNEAQ (reference sequence).

This rearrangement joins TRBV18 to TRBJ1-5, with a possible D match to TRBD1 (5 bases). The germline gives CDR1 KGHSH, CDR2 LQKENI. The V gene lost 3 bases and the J gene lost 8 bases, with 23 bases spanning the gap. CDR3 length: 17 residues. The CDR3 coding sequence is TGTGCCAGCTCACCCTTGAACGTGGGACTCCATGGGGAGCCCCAGCATTTT. As protein: CASSPLNVGLHGEPQHF.

The chain links TRBV5-6 to TRBJ2-5; possible D gene TRBD2, 8 bases. V was cut by 4 bases and J by 5 bases, with 24 bases left in between. CDR3 length equals 17 residues. Germline V gene data show CDR1 as SGHDT and CDR2 as YYEEEE. This chain's CDR3 is CASSARGIGRAQETQYF. CDR3 nucleotides: TGTGCCAGCAGCGCCAGGGGGATCGGGAGGGCTCAGGAGACCCAGTACTTC.

This chain links TRBV11-2 with TRBJ1-1; 7 nucleotides match TRBD1. In germline, CDR1 is SGHAT, CDR2 FQNNGV. With V trimmed by 3 bases and J by 6 bases, 13 bases remained unmatched. CDR3 length: 16 residues. CDR3 nucleotides: TGTGCCAGCAGCTTCTTTCGTGGACAGGCCCCGGCTGAAGCTTTCTTT. Amino acids: CASSFFRGQAPAEAFF.

This clone has a single count. The chain joins TRBV2 to TRBJ1-2; possibly TRBD1 for D (5 bases). The ends were cut back, 0 bases at V and 1 base at J, with 6 bases in the middle. The CDR3 is 14 amino acids. CDR1 SNHLY and CDR2 FYNNEI come from the germline V gene. The CDR3 bases are TGTGCCAGCAGTGAAGCGACAGATAACTATGGCTACACCTTC. Translating it yields CASSEATDNYGYTF. The whole variable domain, remainder taken from reference TRBV2 and TRBJ1-2, is EPEVTQTPSHQVTQMGQEVILRCVPISNHLYFYWYRQILGQKVEFLVSFYNNEISEKSEIFDDQFSVERPDGSNFTLKIRSTKLEDSAMYFCASSEATDNYGYTFGSGTRLTVV.

CDR3 sequence (DNA): TGCAGCGTTGCTTTAGCCAAAAACATTCAGTACTTC. Protein: CSVALAKNIQYF. The chain combines TRBV29-1 with TRBJ2-4; D is ambiguous. Trimming removed 4 bases at V and 0 bases at J, with 4 bases between. In germline, CDR1 is SQVTM, CDR2 ANQGSEA. The CDR3 has 12 residues. The full variable domain, in which reference TRBV29-1 and TRBJ2-4 provide the parts outside the CDR3, is SAVISQKPSRDICQRGTSLTIQCQVDSQVTMMFWYRQQPGQSLTLIATANQGSEATYESGFVIDKFPISRPNLTFSTLTVSNMSPEDSSIYLCSVALAKNIQYFGAGTRLSVL.

This clone was recorded only once. The chain joins TRBV6-5 to TRBJ2-5, with 7 bases that match TRBD1. CDR1 MNHEY and CDR2 SVGAGI come from the germline V gene. The CDR3 runs to 14 residues. The junction had 4 bases not matched to a gene; V was cut back by 1 base and J by 5 bases. The DNA of the CDR3 is TGTGCCAGCAGTTACTTGGACAGGTCGGAGACCCAGTACTTC. Translating it yields CASSYLDRSETQYF.

This clone was seen just once. The J gene is TRBJ1-1, the V gene TRBV19; D gene ambiguous. The CDR3 loop spans 14 amino acids. The V and J ends lost 3 bases and 1 base respectively, with 9 bases between them. Germline CDR1 LNHDA, CDR2 SQIVND (reference sequence). For the CDR3, the DNA is TGTGCCAGTAGTATGGTAGGTAAGAACACTGAAGCTTTCTTT. Protein: CASSMVGKNTEAFF.

The chain uses TRBV18 and TRBJ1-4; D is perhaps TRBD1 (5 bases). The V gene's germline CDR1 is KGHSH and CDR2 LQKENI. V was trimmed by 3 bases and J by 5 bases, leaving 13 bases between them. The CDR3 is made up of 15 amino acids. The CDR3 DNA reads TGTGCCAGCTCACCGCGCGGGACGCCGAATGAAAAACTGTTTTTT. Translation gives CASSPRGTPNEKLFF.

This clone was recorded once. The chain is built from TRBV9 and TRBJ2-1; D might be TRBD1 or TRBD2, each matching 5 bases. This CDR3 contains 16 residues. Germline assignment: CDR1 SGDLS and CDR2 YYNGEE. Trimming cost V 0 bases and J 2 bases, with 12 bases left between them. The CDR3 sequence: CASSVGGSQTYNEQFF. Here the CDR3 DNA reads TGTGCCAGCAGCGTAGGGGGGAGTCAAACCTACAATGAGCAGTTCTTC.

V gene TRBV28 combines with J gene TRBJ2-3, with D maybe TRBD2 (6 bases). Germline V gives CDR1 MDHEN, CDR2 SYDVKM. Trimming shortened V by 7 bases and J by 0 bases, and 14 bases separated the two germline ends. CDR3 length: 15 residues. CDR3 sequence (DNA): TGTGCCAGCATCAGGACGGGGGATAGCACAGATACGCAGTATTTT. This sequence encodes CASIRTGDSTDTQYF.

CDR3 loop: CASSWTTPREQYF. The DNA for the CDR3 is TGTGCCAGCAGCTGGACTACCCCGAGGGAGCAGTACTTC. V usage is TRBV7-2 and J usage is TRBJ2-7, with D possibly TRBD2 on 6 matching bases. Trimming shortened V by 4 bases and J by 7 bases, and 14 bases separated the two germline ends. There are 13 residues in the CDR3. Germline CDR1 reads SGHTA; CDR2 reads FQGNSA.

The sample holds one count of this clone. The rearrangement links TRBV9 to TRBJ2-3; no clear D. The V gene lost 4 bases and the J gene lost 6 bases, with 15 bases spanning the gap. The germline V gene has CDR1 SGDLS and CDR2 YYNGEE. The CDR3 sequence is 14 residues long. The CDR3, as DNA: TGTGCCAGCAGCCCCCGACCCGCGGCGGATACGCAGTATTTT. Its protein product is CASSPRPAADTQYF. Together with reference TRBV9 and TRBJ2-3, the CDR3 gives the full variable domain: DSGVTQTPKHLITATGQRVTLRCSPRSGDLSVYWYQQSLDQGLQFLIQYYNGEERAKGNILERFSAQQFPDLHSELNLSSLELGDSALYFCASSPRPAADTQYFGPGTRLTVL.

Only one count was recorded for this clone. V is TRBV7-8 and J is TRBJ2-7; TRBD2 agrees at 14 bases. After removal of 8 bases from V and 4 bases from J, the junction contained 16 bases not matched to a gene. The CDR3 has 18 residues. Germline V CDR1 and CDR2: SGHVS, FQNEAQ. The CDR3 spells CASQRSRGLAGAGYEQYF. In nucleotides, the CDR3 is TGTGCCAGCCAAAGGAGCCGGGGACTAGCGGGAGCTGGGTACGAGCAGTACTTC.

The chain is built from TRBV19 and TRBJ2-2; 12 nucleotides match TRBD2. The CDR3 consists of 18 residues. Trimming took 3 bases from V and 7 from J; bases not matched to a gene: 12. The germline gives CDR1 LNHDA, CDR2 SQIVND (reference sequence). DNA for the CDR3: TGTGCCAGTAGTATCCTAGCGGGAGGGCCGGGAGGAATCGGGGAGCTGTTTTTT. Residues: CASSILAGGPGGIGELFF.

The chain recombines TRBV28 with TRBJ2-2, with D perhaps matching TRBD2 (6 bases). The CDR3 consists of 15 residues. V dropped 3 bases and J dropped 7 bases, with 15 bases sitting between them. Germline V lookup: CDR1 MDHEN, CDR2 SYDVKM. The CDR3 region has the DNA TGTGCCAGCAGTTTCCGCGACGGGAGAGGCGGGGAGCTGTTTTTT. This gives the protein CASSFRDGRGGELFF.